This TCR beta chain was identified during a study of beta chain features in type 1 diabetes. Looking at the study overall: Over all samples combined, 107,917,701 sorted cells were examined.

A remark on this clone: The antigen is undetermined.

Between the trimmed V and J ends, which lost 7 bases and 1 base, there was a span of 17 bases. The germline V gene has CDR1 LNHDA and CDR2 SQIVND (reference sequence). The CDR3 sequence is 16 residues long. General study results and limits: In all four CD4+ subsets, TCRB CDR3 length was significantly, moderately reduced in type 1 diabetes. Compared with healthy donors, patients appeared to share more similar naive, central memory and regulatory TCRB repertoires. cDNA-based reads could over-represent cells with high TCR expression.

The study reverse transcribed the entire isolated RNA, so it sequenced expressed TCRB transcripts. Produced via immunoSEQ multiplex PCR; TCRdb's table is partial and in-frame only. Seen here are 500,000 to 650,000 clones, around 12% observed once, and the top ten hold around 0.12%. The receptor's source is a man younger than 40 with type 1 diabetes. The chain links TRBV19 to TRBJ1-5; weak D call: TRBD1 (5 bases). Input material: naive CD4+ T cells from blood. CDR3 DNA: TGTGCCAGTACCCAGGTTACAGGCCCAAGCAATCAGCCCCAGCATTTT. Protein product: CASTQVTGPSNQPQHF.